One and the same sample provided the 9 T cell receptor beta chains below, sequenced in a study of shared clonotypes between healthy human individuals. The protocol was immunoSEQ multiplex PCR, while the TCRdb copy is restricted to in-frame clones and leaves out a portion. The table records about 1 million clones, 65% to 75% of them present only once. Sequencing was performed on memory CD4+ T cells sorted from blood. The subset here: CD45RA-negative fraction. The source of these receptors is a man younger than 30 in good health.

This sequence joins TRBV7-6 and TRBJ2-1, with 11 bases matching TRBD1. The CDR3 is 16 residues long. CDR1 SGHVS and CDR2 FNYEAQ come from the germline V gene. The J segment lost 4 bases and the V segment lost 0 bases, leaving 2 bases of the junction unmatched. The CDR3 loop is CASSLAGTGGYNEQFF. The CDR3 DNA sequence: TGTGCCAGCAGCTTAGCCGGGACAGGGGGATACAATGAGCAGTTCTTC.

The rearrangement joins TRBV7-9 to TRBJ2-1; TRBD1 is a possible D gene (5 bases). This CDR3 region has 15 residues. In germline, CDR1 is SEHNR, CDR2 FQNEAQ (reference sequence). With 5 bases removed from V and 0 bases from J, the gap between germline ends came to 11 bases. Written as DNA, the CDR3 is TGTGCCAGCAGCGCATACAGGTCCTCCTACAATGAGCAGTTCTTC. Protein sequence: CASSAYRSSYNEQFF.

The chain is built from TRBV28 and TRBJ2-7; 10 bases align to TRBD2. Germline assignment: CDR1 MDHEN and CDR2 SYDVKM. The V and J ends lost 9 bases and 2 bases, in that order; junction bases with no gene match: 7. This CDR3 has 14 residues. The CDR3 DNA sequence: TGTGCCAGTATGACTAGCGGGTCAACCTACGAGCAGTACTTC. Protein sequence: CASMTSGSTYEQYF.

This clone came up once. The V call is TRBV9, the J call TRBJ1-1; perhaps TRBD1 as D (6 bases). Between the trimmed V and J ends, which lost 0 bases and 2 bases, there was a span of 14 bases. CDR3 length: 16 residues. The germline V gene has CDR1 SGDLS and CDR2 YYNGEE. The CDR3 loop reads CASSVDAGGGNTEAFF. The CDR3 DNA reads as TGTGCCAGCAGCGTAGACGCTGGGGGGGGCAACACTGAAGCTTTCTTT. Filled out from reference TRBV9 and TRBJ1-1, the complete variable domain reads DSGVTQTPKHLITATGQRVTLRCSPRSGDLSVYWYQQSLDQGLQFLIQYYNGEERAKGNILERFSAQQFPDLHSELNLSSLELGDSALYFCASSVDAGGGNTEAFFGQGTRLTVV.

V usage is TRBV18 and J usage is TRBJ2-7; the D call may be TRBD1 or TRBD2 (6 bases each). The CDR3 loop spans 15 amino acids. The V end was cut by 3 bases, the J end by 2 bases, with 14 bases between. Looked up from germline, CDR1 is KGHSH and CDR2 is LQKENI. The CDR3 spells CASSPPGASTYEQYF. CDR3 coding DNA: TGTGCCAGCTCACCTCCGGGGGCTTCCACCTACGAGCAGTACTTC.

V gene TRBV5-6 combines with J gene TRBJ2-3; TRBD1 might be the D (6 bases). The CDR3 has 16 residues. CDR1 and CDR2 (germline): SGHDT, YYEEEE. The germline V and J ends were trimmed by 1 base and 2 bases, with 14 bases remaining between them. Here the CDR3 reads CASSLPGDPLTDTQYF. The CDR3 coding sequence is TGTGCCAGCAGCTTGCCAGGGGACCCCCTCACAGATACGCAGTATTTT.

V gene TRBV5-1 combines with J gene TRBJ1-4, with a possible D match to TRBD1 (6 bases). CDR3 length equals 15 residues. Trimming cost V 0 bases and J 7 bases, with 13 bases left between them. Germline V CDR1 and CDR2: SGHRS, YFSETQ. This CDR3 reads CASSLERGDGEKLFF. The CDR3 nucleotides read TGCGCCAGCAGCTTGGAGAGGGGGGATGGTGAAAAACTGTTTTTT.

The chain uses TRBV18 and TRBJ2-7; TRBD1 aligns across 8 bases. Germline assignment: CDR1 KGHSH and CDR2 LQKENI. Germline trimming cut 3 bases from V and 0 bases from J; bases unmatched to any gene: 4. The CDR3 runs to 15 residues. CDR3 in DNA: TGTGCCAGCTCACCTGGGGACAGGCCCTCCTACGAGCAGTACTTC. This sequence encodes CASSPGDRPSYEQYF.

This sequence joins TRBV7-2 and TRBJ2-7; D is unresolved. Trimming pared 2 bases from V and 1 base from J, leaving 12 bases between. CDR3 length equals 15 residues. Germline loops: CDR1 SGHTA, CDR2 FQGNSA. The CDR3 DNA reads TGTGCCAGCAGCTTAAGTCTCACCCCATCCTACGAGCAGTACTTC. It is translated as CASSLSLTPSYEQYF.